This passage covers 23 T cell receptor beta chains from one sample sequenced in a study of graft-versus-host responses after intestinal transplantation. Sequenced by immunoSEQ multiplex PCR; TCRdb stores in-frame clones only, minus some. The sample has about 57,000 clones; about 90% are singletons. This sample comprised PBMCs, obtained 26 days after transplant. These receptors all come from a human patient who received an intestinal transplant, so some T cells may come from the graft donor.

CDR3 coding DNA: TGCGCCAGCAGCTTAACGACAGCGGGGGGCACTGAAGCTTTCTTT. Residues: CASSLTTAGGTEAFF. The V gene is TRBV4-3, the J gene TRBJ1-1, with D possibly matching TRBD1 (5 bases). This CDR3 has 15 residues. With 5 bases removed from V and 4 bases from J, the gap between germline ends came to 17 bases. The germline V gene has CDR1 LGHNA and CDR2 YSLEER.

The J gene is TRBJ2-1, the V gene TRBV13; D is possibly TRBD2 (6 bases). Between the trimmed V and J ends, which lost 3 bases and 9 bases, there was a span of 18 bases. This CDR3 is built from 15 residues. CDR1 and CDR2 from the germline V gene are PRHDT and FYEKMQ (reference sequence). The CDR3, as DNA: TGTGCCAGCAGCTTCGATCCACTAGCATCCCGTGAGCAGTTCTTC. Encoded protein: CASSFDPLASREQFF.

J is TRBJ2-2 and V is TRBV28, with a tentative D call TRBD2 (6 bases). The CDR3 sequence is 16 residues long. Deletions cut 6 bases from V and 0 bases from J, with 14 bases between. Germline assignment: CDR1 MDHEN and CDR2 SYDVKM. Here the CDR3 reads CASRPAGLTNTGELFF. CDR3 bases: TGTGCCAGCAGACCTGCGGGACTTACGAACACCGGGGAGCTGTTTTTT.

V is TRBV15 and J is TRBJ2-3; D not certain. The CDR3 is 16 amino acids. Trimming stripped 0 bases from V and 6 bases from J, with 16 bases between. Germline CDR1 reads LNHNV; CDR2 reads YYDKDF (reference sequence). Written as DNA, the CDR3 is TGTGCCACCAGCAGAGATTCCCAGCGTAGTTGGGATACGCAGTATTTT. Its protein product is CATSRDSQRSWDTQYF.

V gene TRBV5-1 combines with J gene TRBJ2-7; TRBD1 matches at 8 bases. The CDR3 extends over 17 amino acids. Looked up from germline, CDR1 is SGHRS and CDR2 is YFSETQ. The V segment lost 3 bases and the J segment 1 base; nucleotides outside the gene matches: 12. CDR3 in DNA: TGCGCCAGCAGCTGGGGCCTCGGGGACAGGCCTTCCTACGAGCAGTACTTC. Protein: CASSWGLGDRPSYEQYF.

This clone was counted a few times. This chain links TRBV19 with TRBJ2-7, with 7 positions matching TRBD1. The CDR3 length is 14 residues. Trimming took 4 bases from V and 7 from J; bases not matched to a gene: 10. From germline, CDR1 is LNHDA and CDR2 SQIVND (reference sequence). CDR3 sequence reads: CASSTRDRALEQYF. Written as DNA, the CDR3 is TGTGCCAGTAGTACCCGTGACAGGGCTTTAGAGCAGTACTTC.

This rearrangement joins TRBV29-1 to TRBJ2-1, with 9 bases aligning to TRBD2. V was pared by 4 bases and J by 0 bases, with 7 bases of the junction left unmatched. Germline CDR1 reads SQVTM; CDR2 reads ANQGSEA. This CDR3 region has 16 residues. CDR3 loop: CSVAAGGRGSYNEQFF. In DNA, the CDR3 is TGCAGCGTTGCGGCTGGCGGGAGGGGCTCCTACAATGAGCAGTTCTTC.

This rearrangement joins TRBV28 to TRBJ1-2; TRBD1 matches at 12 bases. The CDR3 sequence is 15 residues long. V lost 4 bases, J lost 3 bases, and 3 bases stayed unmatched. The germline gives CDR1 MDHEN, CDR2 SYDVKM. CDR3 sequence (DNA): TGTGCCAGCAGTTCCGGGACAGGGGGCGACTATGGCTACACCTTC. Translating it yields CASSSGTGGDYGYTF.

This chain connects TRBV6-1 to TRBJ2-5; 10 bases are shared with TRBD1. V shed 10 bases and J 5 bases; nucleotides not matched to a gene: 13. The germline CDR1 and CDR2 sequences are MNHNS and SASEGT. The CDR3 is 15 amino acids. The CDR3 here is CATLDGQGVDETQYF. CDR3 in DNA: TGTGCCACCTTAGACGGACAGGGGGTGGACGAGACCCAGTACTTC.

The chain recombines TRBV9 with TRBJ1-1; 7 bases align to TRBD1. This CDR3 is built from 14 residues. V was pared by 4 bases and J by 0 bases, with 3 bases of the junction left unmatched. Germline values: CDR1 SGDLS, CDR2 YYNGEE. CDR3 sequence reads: CASSPGTVNTEAFF. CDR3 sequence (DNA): TGTGCCAGCAGCCCCGGGACAGTGAACACTGAAGCTTTCTTT.

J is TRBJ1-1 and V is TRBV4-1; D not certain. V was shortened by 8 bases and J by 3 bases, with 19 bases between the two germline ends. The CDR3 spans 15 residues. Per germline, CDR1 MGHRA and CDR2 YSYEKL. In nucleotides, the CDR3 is TGCGCCAGCGGCCTCCGTCCTCGGGAAGACACTGAAGCTTTCTTT. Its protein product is CASGLRPREDTEAFF.

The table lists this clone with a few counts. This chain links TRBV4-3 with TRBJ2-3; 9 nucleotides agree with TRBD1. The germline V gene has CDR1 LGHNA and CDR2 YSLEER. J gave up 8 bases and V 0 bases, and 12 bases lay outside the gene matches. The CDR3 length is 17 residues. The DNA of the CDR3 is TGCGCCAGCAGCCAAGATCCGGGACAGGGACCGGGTGGTACGCAGTATTTT. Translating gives CASSQDPGQGPGGTQYF.

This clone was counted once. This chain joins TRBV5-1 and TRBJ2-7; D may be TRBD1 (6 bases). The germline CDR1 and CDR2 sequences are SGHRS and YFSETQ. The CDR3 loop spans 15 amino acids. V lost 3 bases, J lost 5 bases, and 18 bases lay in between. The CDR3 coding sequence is TGCGCCAGCAGCTCGTCGGGACAAGCGTTTGACGAGCAGTACGTC. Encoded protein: CASSSSGQAFDEQYV.

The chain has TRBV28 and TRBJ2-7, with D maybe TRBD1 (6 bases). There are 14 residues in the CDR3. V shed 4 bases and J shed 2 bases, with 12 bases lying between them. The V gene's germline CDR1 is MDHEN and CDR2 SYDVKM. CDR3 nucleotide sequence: TGTGCCAGCAGTTCATGGACAGCCGCCTACGAGCAGTACTTC. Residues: CASSSWTAAYEQYF.

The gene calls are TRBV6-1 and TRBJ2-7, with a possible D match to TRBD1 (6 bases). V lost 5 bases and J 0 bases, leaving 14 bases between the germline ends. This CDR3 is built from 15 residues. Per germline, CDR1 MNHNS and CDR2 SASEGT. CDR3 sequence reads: CASSQTGPRSYEQYV. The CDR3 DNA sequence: TGTGCCAGCAGTCAGACAGGCCCTCGCTCCTACGAGCAGTACGTC.

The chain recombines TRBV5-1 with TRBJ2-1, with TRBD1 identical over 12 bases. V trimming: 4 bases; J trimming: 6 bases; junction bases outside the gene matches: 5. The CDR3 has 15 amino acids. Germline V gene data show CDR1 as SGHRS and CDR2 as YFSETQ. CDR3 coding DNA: TGCGCCAGCAGCGCGGGACAGGGGGCGTTCAATGAGCAGTTCTTC. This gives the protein CASSAGQGAFNEQFF. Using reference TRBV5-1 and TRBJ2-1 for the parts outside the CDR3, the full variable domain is KAGVTQTPRYLIKTRGQQVTLSCSPISGHRSVSWYQQTPGQGLQFLFEYFSETQRNKGNFPGRFSGRQFSNSRSEMNVSTLELGDSALYLCASSAGQGAFNEQFFGPGTRLTVL.

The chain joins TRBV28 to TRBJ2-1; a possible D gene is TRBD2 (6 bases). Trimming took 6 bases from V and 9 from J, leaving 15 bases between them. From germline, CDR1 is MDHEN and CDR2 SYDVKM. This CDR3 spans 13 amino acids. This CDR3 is CASSPGTRGEQFF. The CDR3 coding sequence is TGTGCCAGCAGCCCCGGGACTCGGGGTGAGCAGTTCTTC.

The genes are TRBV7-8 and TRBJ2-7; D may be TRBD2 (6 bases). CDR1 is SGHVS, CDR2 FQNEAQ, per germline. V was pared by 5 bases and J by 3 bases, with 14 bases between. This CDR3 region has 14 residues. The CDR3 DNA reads TGTGCCAGCAGCCAAACCGGGACTTACTACGAGCAGTACTTC. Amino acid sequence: CASSQTGTYYEQYF.

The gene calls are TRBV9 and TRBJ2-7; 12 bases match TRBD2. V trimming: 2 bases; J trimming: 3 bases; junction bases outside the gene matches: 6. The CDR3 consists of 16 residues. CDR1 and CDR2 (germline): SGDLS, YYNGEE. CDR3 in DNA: TGTGCCAGCAGCGTGGGAACTAGCGGGGGGCTCTACGAGCAGTACTTC. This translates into CASSVGTSGGLYEQYF.

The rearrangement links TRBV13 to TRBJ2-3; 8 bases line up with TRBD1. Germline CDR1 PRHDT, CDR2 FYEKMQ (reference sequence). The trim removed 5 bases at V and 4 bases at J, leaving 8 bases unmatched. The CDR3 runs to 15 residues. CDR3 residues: CASSTRGLEADTQYF. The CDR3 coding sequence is TGTGCCAGCAGCACCAGGGGGCTTGAGGCAGATACGCAGTATTTT.

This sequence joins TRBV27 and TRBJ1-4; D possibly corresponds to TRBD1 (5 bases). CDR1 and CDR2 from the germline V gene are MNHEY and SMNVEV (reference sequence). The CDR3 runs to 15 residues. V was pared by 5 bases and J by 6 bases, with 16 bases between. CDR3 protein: CASSPWTLADEKLFF. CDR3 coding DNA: TGTGCCAGCAGTCCGTGGACACTGGCGGATGAAAAACTGTTTTTT.

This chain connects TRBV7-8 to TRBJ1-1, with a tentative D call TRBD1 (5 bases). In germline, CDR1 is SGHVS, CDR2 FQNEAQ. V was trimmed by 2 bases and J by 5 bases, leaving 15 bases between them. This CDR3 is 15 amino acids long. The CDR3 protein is CASSLNRGGRTEAFF. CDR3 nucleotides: TGTGCCAGCAGCTTAAATAGGGGAGGGAGGACTGAAGCTTTCTTT.

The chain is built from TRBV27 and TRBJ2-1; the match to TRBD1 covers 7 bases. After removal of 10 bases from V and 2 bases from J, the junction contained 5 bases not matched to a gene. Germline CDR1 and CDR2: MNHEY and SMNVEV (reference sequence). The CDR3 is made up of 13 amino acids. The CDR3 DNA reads TGTGCCACACACAGGGGTGCCTACAATGAGCAGTTCTTC. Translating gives CATHRGAYNEQFF.